This T cell receptor beta chain stems from a study of vaccination effects on CD4 cells after COVID-19. This table comes from immunoSEQ multiplex PCR, and its TCRdb copy is limited to in-frame clones, with some not included. The profile shows some 74,000 clones, 75% to 85% of them singletons. This clone was seen only a few times. Its specificity is unknown. This CDR3 is built from 15 residues. Germline CDR1 and CDR2: MGHDK and SYGVNS. V lost 6 bases, J lost 0 bases, and 12 bases lay in between. Regarding the study as a whole: Clones induced by infection and by vaccine showed marked clonal contraction late after vaccination.

Within the ViraFEST assay, antigen-specific CD4+ T cells underwent expansion with viral peptide pools prior to sequencing. The authors isolated CD4+ T cells after roughly eleven days of culture. All study participants received two doses of BNT162b2 or mRNA-1273 vaccine. None of these healthy vaccinees had been infected with SARS-CoV-2 before vaccination. Every well got fewer than 2.5 million PBMC, which were grown with 8.5 to 10 IU/ml IL-2 and 10 ug/ml peptides. Fresh IL-2-containing medium replaced half the medium on days 3 and 7. The source was CD4+ T cells from PBMCs cultured with HCoV-229E spike peptides, collected after COVID-19 vaccination. This sequence originates from a human donor who received a COVID-19 vaccine. The V call is TRBV25-1, the J call TRBJ1-5; maybe TRBD1 (5 bases). CDR3 in DNA: TGTGCCAGCAGCCCGGGGGGGTTTAGCAATCAGCCCCAGCATTTT. Its protein is CASSPGGFSNQPQHF. Drawing the rest from reference TRBV25-1 and TRBJ1-5, the complete variable domain is EADIYQTPRYLVIGTGKKITLECSQTMGHDKMYWYQQDPGMELHLIHYSYGVNSTEKGDLSSESTVSRIRTEHFPLTLESARPSHTSQYLCASSPGGFSNQPQHFGDGTRLSIL.